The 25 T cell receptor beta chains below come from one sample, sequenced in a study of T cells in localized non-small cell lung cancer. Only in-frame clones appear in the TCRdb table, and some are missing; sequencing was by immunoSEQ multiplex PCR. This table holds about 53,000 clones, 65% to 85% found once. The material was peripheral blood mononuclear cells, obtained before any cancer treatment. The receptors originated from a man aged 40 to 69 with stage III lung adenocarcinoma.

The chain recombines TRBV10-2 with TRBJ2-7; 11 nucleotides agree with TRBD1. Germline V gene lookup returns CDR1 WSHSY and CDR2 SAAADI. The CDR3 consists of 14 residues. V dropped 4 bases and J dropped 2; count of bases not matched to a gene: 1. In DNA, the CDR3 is TGCGCCAGCAGTGGGGGACAGGGGGCCTACGAGCAGTACTTC. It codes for CASSGGQGAYEQYF.

The DNA for the CDR3 is TGCAGCGTGGGACAGGGGTATGACTATGGCTACACCTTC. As protein: CSVGQGYDYGYTF. The chain carries TRBV29-1 and TRBJ1-2; 10 bases are a match to TRBD1. In germline, CDR1 is SQVTM, CDR2 ANQGSEA. V shed 6 bases, J shed 3 bases, and the junction held 4 bases outside the gene matches. This CDR3 has 13 residues.

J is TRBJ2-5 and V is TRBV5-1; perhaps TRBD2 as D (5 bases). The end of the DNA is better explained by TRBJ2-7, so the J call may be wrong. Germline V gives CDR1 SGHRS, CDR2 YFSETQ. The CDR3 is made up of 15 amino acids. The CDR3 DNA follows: TGCGCCAGCAGCGTAGCGAGTTCTGGGGACTACGAGCAGTACTTC. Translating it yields CASSVASSGDYEQYF.

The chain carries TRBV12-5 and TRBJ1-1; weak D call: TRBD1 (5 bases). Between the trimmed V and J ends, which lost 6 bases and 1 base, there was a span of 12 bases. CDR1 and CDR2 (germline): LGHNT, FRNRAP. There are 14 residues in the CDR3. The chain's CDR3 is CASGNGAWNTEAFF. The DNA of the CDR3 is TGTGCTAGTGGCAACGGGGCGTGGAACACTGAAGCTTTCTTT.

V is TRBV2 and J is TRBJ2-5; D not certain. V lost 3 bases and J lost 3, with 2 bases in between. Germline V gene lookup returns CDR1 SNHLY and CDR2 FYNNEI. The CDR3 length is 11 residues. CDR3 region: CASSEEETQYF. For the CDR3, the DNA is TGTGCCAGCAGTGAGGAAGAGACCCAGTACTTC.

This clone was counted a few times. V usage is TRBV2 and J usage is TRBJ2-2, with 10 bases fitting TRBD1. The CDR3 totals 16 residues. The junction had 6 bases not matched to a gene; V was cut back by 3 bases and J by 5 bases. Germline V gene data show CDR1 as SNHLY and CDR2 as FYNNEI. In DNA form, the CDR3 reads TGTGCCAGCAGTGAGAGACAGGGGGCAGGGACCGGGGAGCTGTTTTTT. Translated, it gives CASSERQGAGTGELFF.

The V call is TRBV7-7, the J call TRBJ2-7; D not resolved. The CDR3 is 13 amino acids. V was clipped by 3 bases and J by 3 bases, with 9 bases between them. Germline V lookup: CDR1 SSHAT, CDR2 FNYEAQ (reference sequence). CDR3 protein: CASSLDGNYEQYF. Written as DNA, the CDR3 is TGTGCCAGCAGCTTGGACGGTAACTACGAGCAGTACTTC.

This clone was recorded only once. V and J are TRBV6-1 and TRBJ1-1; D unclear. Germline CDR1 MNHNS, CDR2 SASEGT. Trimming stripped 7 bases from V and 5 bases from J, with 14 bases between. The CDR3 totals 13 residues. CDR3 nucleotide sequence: TGTGCCAGCACCTTGGGCAGGTGGACTGAAGCTTTCTTT. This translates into CASTLGRWTEAFF.

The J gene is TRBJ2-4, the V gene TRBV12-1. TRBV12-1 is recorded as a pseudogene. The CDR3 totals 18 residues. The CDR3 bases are TGTGCCAGCAGTCTAAAAGGGGGCGGGGGTCTAGCCAAAAACATTCAGTACTTC. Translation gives CASSLKGGGGLAKNIQYF.

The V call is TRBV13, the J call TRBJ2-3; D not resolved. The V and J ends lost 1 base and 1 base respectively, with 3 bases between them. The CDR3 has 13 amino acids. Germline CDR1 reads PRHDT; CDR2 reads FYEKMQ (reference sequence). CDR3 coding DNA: TGTGCCAGCAGCTTAGAGGGCACAGATACGCAGTATTTT. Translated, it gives CASSLEGTDTQYF. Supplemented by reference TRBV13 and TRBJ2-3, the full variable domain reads AAGVIQSPRHLIKEKRETATLKCYPIPRHDTVYWYQQGPGQDPQFLISFYEKMQSDKGSIPDRFSAQQFSDYHSELNMSSLELGDSALYFCASSLEGTDTQYFGPGTRLTVL.

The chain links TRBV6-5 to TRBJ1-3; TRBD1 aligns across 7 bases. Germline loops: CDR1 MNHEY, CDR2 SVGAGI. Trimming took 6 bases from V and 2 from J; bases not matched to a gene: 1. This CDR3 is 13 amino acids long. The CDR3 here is CASSGTAGNTIYF. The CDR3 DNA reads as TGTGCCAGCAGCGGGACAGCTGGAAACACCATATATTTT.

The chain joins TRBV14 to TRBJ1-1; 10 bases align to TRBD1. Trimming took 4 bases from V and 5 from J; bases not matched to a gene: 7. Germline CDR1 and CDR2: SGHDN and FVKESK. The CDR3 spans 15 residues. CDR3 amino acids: CASSLQGTGETEAFF. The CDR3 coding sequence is TGTGCCAGCAGCCTTCAAGGGACAGGGGAAACTGAAGCTTTCTTT.

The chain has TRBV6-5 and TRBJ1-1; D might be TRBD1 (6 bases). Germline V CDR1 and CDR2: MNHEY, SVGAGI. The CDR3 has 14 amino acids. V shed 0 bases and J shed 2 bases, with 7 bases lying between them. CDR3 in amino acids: CASSYSGHNTEAFF. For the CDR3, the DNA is TGTGCCAGCAGTTACTCGGGACACAACACTGAAGCTTTCTTT.

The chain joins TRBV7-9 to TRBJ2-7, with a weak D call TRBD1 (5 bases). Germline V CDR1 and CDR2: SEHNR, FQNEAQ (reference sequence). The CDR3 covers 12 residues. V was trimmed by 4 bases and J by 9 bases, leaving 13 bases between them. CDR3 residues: CASSSAGAGQYF. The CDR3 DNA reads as TGTGCCAGCAGCTCGGCTGGGGCAGGGCAGTACTTC.

The CDR3 bases are TGTGCCAGCAGCCGACGGGACGGCGACACTGAAGCTTTCTTT. This codes for CASSRRDGDTEAFF. The chain recombines TRBV11-2 with TRBJ1-1; maybe TRBD1 (5 bases). With 5 bases removed from V and 3 bases from J, the gap between germline ends came to 13 bases. From germline, CDR1 is SGHAT and CDR2 FQNNGV. This CDR3 region has 14 residues.

The CDR3: CASSERGSQETQYF. The CDR3 DNA reads as TGTGCCAGCAGTGAAAGAGGGAGCCAAGAGACCCAGTACTTC. V and J are TRBV25-1 and TRBJ2-5, with a possible D match to TRBD2 (5 bases). Germline CDR1 reads MGHDK; CDR2 reads SYGVNS. Trimming stripped 2 bases from V and 1 base from J, with 8 bases between. The CDR3 runs to 14 residues.

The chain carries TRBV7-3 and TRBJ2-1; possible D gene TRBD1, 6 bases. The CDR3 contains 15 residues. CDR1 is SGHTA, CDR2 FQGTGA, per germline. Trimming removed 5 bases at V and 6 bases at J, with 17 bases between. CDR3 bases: TGTGCCAGCAGCGACGGACAGATAAACCTCAATGAGCAGTTCTTC. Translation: CASSDGQINLNEQFF. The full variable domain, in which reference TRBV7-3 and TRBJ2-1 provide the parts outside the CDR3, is GAGVSQTPSNKVTEKGKYVELRCDPISGHTALYWYRQSLGQGPEFLIYFQGTGAADDSGLPNDRFFAVRPEGSVSTLKIQRTERGDSAVYLCASSDGQINLNEQFFGPGTRLTVL.

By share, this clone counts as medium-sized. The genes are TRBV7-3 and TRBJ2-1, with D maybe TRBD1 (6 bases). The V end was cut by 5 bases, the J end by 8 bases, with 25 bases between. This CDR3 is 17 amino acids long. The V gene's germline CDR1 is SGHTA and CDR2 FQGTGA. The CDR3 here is CASSPPPLVPRGDEQFF. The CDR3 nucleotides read TGTGCCAGCAGCCCCCCCCCTCTAGTCCCCAGGGGCGATGAGCAGTTCTTC.

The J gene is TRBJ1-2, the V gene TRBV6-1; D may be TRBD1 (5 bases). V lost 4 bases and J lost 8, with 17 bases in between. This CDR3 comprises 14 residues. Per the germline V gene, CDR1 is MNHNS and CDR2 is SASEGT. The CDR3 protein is CASSAASGTGGYTF. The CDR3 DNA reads TGTGCCAGCAGTGCAGCTTCAGGGACGGGGGGCTACACCTTC.

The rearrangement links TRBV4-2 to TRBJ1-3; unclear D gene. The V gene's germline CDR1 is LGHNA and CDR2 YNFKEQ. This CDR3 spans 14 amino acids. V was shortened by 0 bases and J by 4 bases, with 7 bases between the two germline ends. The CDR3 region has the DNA TGTGCCAGCAGCCAAGAGGCCTTCGGAAACACCATATATTTT. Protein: CASSQEAFGNTIYF.

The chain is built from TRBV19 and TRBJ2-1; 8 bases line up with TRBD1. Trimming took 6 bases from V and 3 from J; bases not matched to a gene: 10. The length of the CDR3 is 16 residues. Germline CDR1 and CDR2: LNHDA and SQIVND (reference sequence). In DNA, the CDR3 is TGTGCCAGTAGCTCGCAAGGGGACAGGTTCTACAATGAGCAGTTCTTC. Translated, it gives CASSSQGDRFYNEQFF.

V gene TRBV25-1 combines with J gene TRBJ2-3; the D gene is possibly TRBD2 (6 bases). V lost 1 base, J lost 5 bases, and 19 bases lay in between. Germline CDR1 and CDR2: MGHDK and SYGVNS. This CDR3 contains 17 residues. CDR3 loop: CASSESWRGDSKDTQYF. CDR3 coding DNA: TGTGCCAGCAGTGAATCATGGAGGGGAGACTCGAAAGATACGCAGTATTTT.

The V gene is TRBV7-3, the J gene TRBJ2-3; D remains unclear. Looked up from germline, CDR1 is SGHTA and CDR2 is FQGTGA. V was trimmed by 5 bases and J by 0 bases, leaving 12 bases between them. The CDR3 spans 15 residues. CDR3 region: CASSPSGYSTDTQYF. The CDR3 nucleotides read TGTGCCAGCAGCCCCTCCGGATATAGCACAGATACGCAGTATTTT.

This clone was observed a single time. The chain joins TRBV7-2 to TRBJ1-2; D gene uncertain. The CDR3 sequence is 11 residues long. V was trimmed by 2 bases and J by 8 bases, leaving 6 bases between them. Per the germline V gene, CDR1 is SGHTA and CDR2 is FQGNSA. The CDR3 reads CASSLWLGYTF. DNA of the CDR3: TGTGCCAGCAGCTTATGGCTAGGCTACACCTTC.

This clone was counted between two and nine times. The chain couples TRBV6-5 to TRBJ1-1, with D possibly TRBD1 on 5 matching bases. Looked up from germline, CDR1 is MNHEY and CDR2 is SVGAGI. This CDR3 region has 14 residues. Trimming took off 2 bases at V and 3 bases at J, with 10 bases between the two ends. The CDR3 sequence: CASSYGASDTEAFF. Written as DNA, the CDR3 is TGTGCCAGCAGTTACGGGGCCTCGGACACTGAAGCTTTCTTT.